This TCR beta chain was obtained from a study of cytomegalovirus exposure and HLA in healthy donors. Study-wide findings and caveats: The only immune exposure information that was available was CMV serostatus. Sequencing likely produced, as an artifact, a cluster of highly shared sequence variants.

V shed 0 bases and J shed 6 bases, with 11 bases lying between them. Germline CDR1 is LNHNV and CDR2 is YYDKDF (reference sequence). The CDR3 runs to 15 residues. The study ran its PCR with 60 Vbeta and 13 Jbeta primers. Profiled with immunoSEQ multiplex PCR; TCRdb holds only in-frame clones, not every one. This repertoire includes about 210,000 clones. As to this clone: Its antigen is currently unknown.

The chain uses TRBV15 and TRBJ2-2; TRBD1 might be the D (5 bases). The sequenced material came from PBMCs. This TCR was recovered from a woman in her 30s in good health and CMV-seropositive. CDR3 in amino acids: CATSRDVAGSGELFF. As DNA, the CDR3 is TGTGCCACCAGCAGAGACGTCGCAGGGTCCGGGGAGCTGTTTTTT.